These 18 T cell receptor beta chains were all obtained from the same sample, sequenced in a study of blood T cell repertoires in COVID-19. The assay was immunoSEQ multiplex PCR, and TCRdb's table has in-frame clones only and misses some. The sample lists approximately 260,000 clones, 80% to 95% occurring once. Sequencing was performed on PBMCs or T cells enriched from blood (not recorded which). The receptors were gathered from a woman younger than 30 who had recovered from COVID-19.

The V call is TRBV2, the J call TRBJ2-2; 7 nucleotides agree with TRBD2. CDR3 length: 14 amino acids. V dropped 8 bases and J dropped 5; count of bases not matched to a gene: 8. Germline V gene lookup returns CDR1 SNHLY and CDR2 FYNNEI. The CDR3 spells CASFGKRGTGELFF. In DNA, the CDR3 is TGTGCCAGCTTTGGGAAGCGGGGTACCGGGGAGCTGTTTTTT.

This chain connects TRBV6-5 to TRBJ1-4, with 9 nucleotides matching TRBD1. The CDR3 totals 15 residues. Germline CDR1 reads MNHEY; CDR2 reads SVGAGI. The V and J ends lost 6 bases and 5 bases, in that order; junction bases with no gene match: 7. Here the CDR3 reads CASRVPGTGNEKLFF. The CDR3 DNA reads TGTGCCAGCAGAGTCCCCGGGACAGGGAATGAAAAACTGTTTTTT.

The chain recombines TRBV5-1 with TRBJ2-5, with 8 bases fitting TRBD2. CDR1 is SGHRS and CDR2 is YFSETQ in the germline V gene. The CDR3 covers 14 residues. V lost 3 bases, J lost 2 bases, and 3 bases stayed unmatched. CDR3 protein: CASSYSGEQETQYF. The CDR3 bases are TGCGCCAGCAGCTATAGCGGGGAACAAGAGACCCAGTACTTC.

The chain employs TRBV5-5 and TRBJ2-7; possibly TRBD1 for D (5 bases). The V gene's germline CDR1 is SGHKS and CDR2 YYEKEE (reference sequence). Deletions cut 5 bases from V and 6 bases from J, with 24 bases between. The CDR3 is 16 residues long. The CDR3 nucleotides are TGTGCCAGCAGGTCGACAGCTTTATTGATCCCGGGCGAGCAGTACTTC. Its translation is CASRSTALLIPGEQYF.

J is TRBJ2-5 and V is TRBV7-3; D may be TRBD2 (6 bases). V was shortened by 5 bases and J by 5 bases, with 24 bases between the two germline ends. This CDR3 comprises 17 residues. CDR1 and CDR2 (germline): SGHTA, FQGTGA. CDR3 nucleotide sequence: TGTGCCAGCAGCCCCCACCCCGGGGGTTATGGCTGGGAGACCCAGTACTTC. Protein: CASSPHPGGYGWETQYF.

This sequence joins TRBV7-8 and TRBJ1-2; tentatively, D is TRBD1 (6 bases). Looked up from germline, CDR1 is SGHVS and CDR2 is FQNEAQ. V gave up 4 bases and J gave up 4 bases, with 13 bases separating them. The CDR3 is 14 residues long. The CDR3: CASSSTGTSYGYTF. In DNA form, the CDR3 reads TGTGCCAGCAGCTCTACCGGGACATCCTATGGCTACACCTTC. The variable domain in full, completed from reference TRBV7-8 and TRBJ1-2, reads GAGVSQSPRYKVAKRGQDVALRCDPISGHVSLFWYQQALGQGPEFLTYFQNEAQLDKSGLPSDRFFAERPEGSVSTLKIQRTQQEDSAVYLCASSSTGTSYGYTFGSGTRLTVV.

The chain carries TRBV7-6 and TRBJ1-5; D might be TRBD1 (5 bases). V shed 4 bases and J shed 0 bases, with 7 bases lying between them. Germline V gene sequence: CDR1 SGHVS, CDR2 FNYEAQ. CDR3 length: 14 residues. The CDR3 nucleotides are TGTGCCAGCAGCTCGGGGGATAGCAATCAGCCCCAGCATTTT. This gives the protein CASSSGDSNQPQHF.

This chain uses TRBV12-3 or TRBV12-4 with TRBJ1-5; possibly TRBD1 for D (6 bases). The V and J ends lost 5 bases and 2 bases respectively, with 7 bases between them. The CDR3 runs 13 residues. CDR3 nucleotide sequence: TGTGCCAGCAGTGGGACACGCAATCAGCCCCAGCATTTT. Amino acid sequence: CASSGTRNQPQHF.

This clone was recorded once. Here the CDR3 reads CASSERDRGQISYGYTF. In nucleotides, the CDR3 is TGTGCCAGCAGTGAACGGGACAGGGGGCAAATAAGCTATGGCTACACCTTC. This chain connects TRBV6-1 to TRBJ1-2; 12 bases agree with TRBD1. The trim removed 2 bases at V and 4 bases at J, leaving 8 bases unmatched. This CDR3 has 17 amino acids. Looked up from germline, CDR1 is MNHNS and CDR2 is SASEGT.

This rearrangement joins TRBV12-3 or TRBV12-4 to TRBJ1-2, with 8 positions matching TRBD1. This CDR3 is built from 12 residues. V was pared by 5 bases and J by 8 bases, with 4 bases of the junction left unmatched. This CDR3 reads CASSAQGDGYTF. The CDR3 bases are TGTGCCAGCAGTGCACAGGGGGACGGCTACACCTTC.

The chain has TRBV7-9 and TRBJ1-2; D remains unclear. This CDR3 region has 15 residues. V was shortened by 0 bases and J by 9 bases, with 17 bases between the two germline ends. Germline V gene data show CDR1 as SEHNR and CDR2 as FQNEAQ (reference sequence). The CDR3 loop is CASSLAGGQAGSYTF. The CDR3, as DNA: TGTGCCAGCAGCTTAGCAGGCGGTCAGGCGGGTAGCTACACCTTC.

This clone was recorded a few times. The chain links TRBV11-3 to TRBJ1-1, with unresolved D. The V gene's germline CDR1 is SGHNT and CDR2 YENEEA. CDR3 length: 13 amino acids. Trimming shortened V by 2 bases and J by 9 bases, and 13 bases separated the two germline ends. The CDR3 here is CASSLRAGAKAFF. CDR3 DNA: TGTGCCAGCAGCTTAAGAGCGGGAGCAAAAGCTTTCTTT.

This chain joins TRBV10-3 and TRBJ1-5, with 8 bases lining up with TRBD1. After removal of 9 bases from V and 2 bases from J, the junction contained 6 bases not matched to a gene. Germline CDR1 reads ENHRY; CDR2 reads SYGVKD. The CDR3 totals 14 residues. The CDR3 protein is CAISPGQGNQPQHF. CDR3 coding DNA: TGTGCCATATCTCCGGGACAGGGCAATCAGCCCCAGCATTTT.

The rearrangement links TRBV3-1 (or the pseudogene TRBV3-2) to TRBJ2-7, with no clear D. The CDR3 covers 12 residues. Trimming took 0 bases from V and 3 from J, leaving 3 bases between them. Germline lookup yields CDR1 LGHDT and CDR2 YNNKEL (reference sequence). This chain's CDR3 is CASSQDNYEQYF. Written as DNA, the CDR3 is TGTGCCAGCAGCCAAGATAACTACGAGCAGTACTTC.

The CDR3 region has the DNA TGTGCCAGCAGGGGACAGGGGAATACGCAGTATTTT. This encodes CASRGQGNTQYF. The chain recombines TRBV28 with TRBJ2-3; 10 nucleotides line up with TRBD1. This CDR3 comprises 12 residues. The V gene end was trimmed by 6 bases and the J gene end by 7 bases; junction bases not matched to a gene: 1. In germline, CDR1 is MDHEN, CDR2 SYDVKM.

This chain joins TRBV27 and TRBJ1-1; TRBD1 might be the D (5 bases). Germline CDR1 MNHEY, CDR2 SMNVEV (reference sequence). The CDR3 is 14 residues long. With 6 bases removed from V and 2 bases from J, the gap between germline ends came to 13 bases. The CDR3 region has the DNA TGTGCCAGCAGACTATTACAGGCTAACACTGAAGCTTTCTTT. Amino acid sequence: CASRLLQANTEAFF.

V and J are TRBV6-4 and TRBJ1-2; D possibly corresponds to TRBD1 (5 bases). Trimming left V 6 bases short and J 0 bases short, with 20 bases between. Germline lookup yields CDR1 MRHNA and CDR2 SNTAGT. This CDR3 region has 17 residues. The CDR3 DNA reads TGTGCCAGCAGAGAAAGACAGTTCTTATCGGCTAACTATGGCTACACCTTC. Residues: CASRERQFLSANYGYTF.

This clone appeared once. This rearrangement joins TRBV7-9 to TRBJ1-1; possibly TRBD1 for D (6 bases). The CDR3 is made up of 12 amino acids. Germline assignment: CDR1 SEHNR and CDR2 FQNEAQ (reference sequence). Trimming removed 5 bases at V and 6 bases at J, with 10 bases between. The chain's CDR3 is CASSRSGAEAFF. CDR3 nucleotides: TGTGCCAGCAGCCGGTCAGGGGCTGAAGCTTTCTTT.